The rows below give T cell receptor beta chains drawn from one sample of a study of beta chain features in type 1 diabetes. Data came from immunoSEQ multiplex PCR; TCRdb stores just in-frame clones and leaves some out. The sample lists 300,000 to 400,000 clones, roughly 11% seen once, with around 0.015% in the top ten. Sequenced: naive CD4+ T cells from blood. All receptors come from a woman between 25 and 40 years old in good health. Both conserved end residues are part of each CDR3. D genes are given only for firm matches. Some rows have no size entry. The others give once, few or many, or a class for an expanded clone.

cdr3_aa | cdr3_nt | j_call | d_call | clone_size | v_call
CAWREQGAGYEQYF | TGTGCCTGGAGAGAACAGGGGGCAGGCTACGAGCAGTACTTC | TRBJ2-7 | TRBD1 | NA | TRBV30
CASSLGQGDYGYTF | TGTGCCAGCAGCTTAGGACAGGGCGACTATGGCTACACCTTC | TRBJ1-2 | TRBD1 | few | TRBV7-2
CASSYGQGANTGELFF | TGTGCCAGCAGTTACGGCCAGGGGGCAAACACCGGGGAGCTGTTTTTT | TRBJ2-2 | TRBD1 | few | TRBV6-5
CASSSLVVQGFGANVLTF | TGCGCCAGCAGCTCACTAGTCGTACAGGGGTTCGGGGCCAACGTCCTGACTTTC | TRBJ2-6 | TRBD1 | few | TRBV5-1
CASSLSGTGGGKDEQFF | TGTGCCAGCAGCTTATCCGGGACAGGGGGTGGGAAGGATGAGCAGTTCTTC | TRBJ2-1 | TRBD1 | few | TRBV7-3
CAWSVFWDRGETQYF | TGTGCCTGGAGTGTATTTTGGGACAGGGGTGAGACCCAGTACTTC | TRBJ2-5 | TRBD1 | few | TRBV30
CASSYRDSGYNEQFF | TGTGCCAGCAGTTACAGGGACAGCGGATACAATGAGCAGTTCTTC | TRBJ2-1 | TRBD1 | few | TRBV6-5
CASSGPGTGTGDTEAFF | TGTGCCAGCAGTGGTCCCGGGACAGGGACCGGAGACACTGAAGCTTTCTTT | TRBJ1-1 | TRBD1 | few | TRBV2
CASSLGLAGGVGELFF | TGTGCCAGCAGCCTGGGACTAGCGGGAGGGGTCGGGGAGCTGTTTTTT | TRBJ2-2 | TRBD2 | few | TRBV7-2
CASSLGGGADNEQFF | TGTGCCAGCAGCTTAGGCGGGGGCGCAGACAATGAGCAGTTCTTC | TRBJ2-1 | NA | NA | TRBV11-3
CASSPGSGNEQYF | TGTGCCAGCTCACCAGGGTCGGGGAACGAGCAGTACTTC | TRBJ2-7 | NA | NA | TRBV18
CASRHYHNEQFF | TGTGCCAGCAGGCACTACCACAATGAGCAGTTCTTC | TRBJ2-1 | NA | few | TRBV25-1
CASSSRSPGDRGGVEKLFF | TGCGCCAGCAGCTCTCGATCTCCCGGGGACAGGGGGGGCGTTGAAAAACTGTTTTTT | TRBJ1-4 | TRBD1 | NA | TRBV5-1
CASSPSPSGSTNEQFF | TGCGCCAGCAGCCCTTCCCCTAGCGGGAGTACGAATGAGCAGTTCTTC | TRBJ2-1 | TRBD2 | few | TRBV4-3
CASSVTWTSGIPQYF | TGTGCCAGCAGCGTAACTTGGACTAGCGGGATCCCCCAGTACTTC | TRBJ2-7 | TRBD2 | few | TRBV9
CASRGLAGRNEQFF | TGTGCCAGCCGGGGACTAGCGGGACGCAATGAGCAGTTCTTC | TRBJ2-1 | TRBD2 | NA | TRBV27
CATSRGQGLAEHFQFF | TGTGCCACCAGCAGAGGACAGGGACTAGCGGAGCACTTTCAGTTCTTC | TRBJ2-1 | TRBD2 | NA | TRBV15
CASSLTNGQGAYEQYF | TGTGCCAGCAGCTTAACGAATGGGCAGGGGGCCTACGAGCAGTACTTC | TRBJ2-7 | TRBD1 | few | TRBV7-3
CASSLFEAGYNEQFF | TGTGCCAGCAGTCTGTTCGAGGCGGGGTACAATGAGCAGTTCTTC | TRBJ2-1 | NA | few | TRBV6-5
CASSKMTSGSPGEQYF | TGTGCCAGCAGCAAAATGACTAGCGGGAGTCCTGGGGAGCAGTACTTC | TRBJ2-7 | TRBD2 | few | TRBV11-1
CASSPGDSTDTQYF | TGTGCCAGCAGCCCAGGGGATAGCACAGATACGCAGTATTTT | TRBJ2-3 | NA | few | TRBV9
CASSSRTGFQETQYF | TGTGCCAGCAGTTCCCGGACAGGGTTCCAAGAGACCCAGTACTTC | TRBJ2-5 | TRBD1 | few | TRBV6-5